These 8 T cell receptor beta chains share one sample of origin, sequenced in a study of radiotherapy plus CTLA-4 blockade in lung cancer. Sequencing used immunoSEQ multiplex PCR; TCRdb keeps in-frame clones, though not all of them. The repertoire includes 50,000 to 65,000 clones, just under 85% of them detected once, and around 6.6% sits in the top ten. The input for sequencing was peripheral blood, taken from a patient treated with radiotherapy plus ipilimumab. The receptors stem from a human donor with non-small cell lung cancer whose response to radiotherapy plus ipilimumab could not be evaluated.

The CDR3 DNA reads TGTGCCAGCTCACCCGGTCTCGGCAGGAACTATGGCTACACCTTC. As protein: CASSPGLGRNYGYTF. The rearrangement uses TRBV18 and TRBJ1-2; no firm D call. The length of the CDR3 is 15 residues. From germline, CDR1 is KGHSH and CDR2 LQKENI. V lost 3 bases, J lost 2 bases, and 13 bases lay in between.

The chain recombines TRBV19 with TRBJ2-4; 7 bases map to TRBD1. V lost 8 bases and J lost 4; bases outside the gene matches: 8. Germline V gene data show CDR1 as LNHDA and CDR2 as SQIVND (reference sequence). CDR3 length equals 14 residues. CDR3 loop: CASGAGTEKNIQYF. The CDR3 nucleotides read TGTGCCAGTGGTGCCGGGACAGAGAAAAACATTCAGTACTTC.

The rearrangement uses TRBV7-2 and TRBJ2-7; D possibly corresponds to TRBD2 (6 bases). The CDR3 has 14 residues. The germline gives CDR1 SGHTA, CDR2 FQGNSA. V gave up 3 bases and J gave up 4 bases, with 13 bases separating them. In nucleotides, the CDR3 is TGTGCCAGCAGCTTCGGCGGGGAGACATACGAGCAGTACTTC. Its protein is CASSFGGETYEQYF.

The J gene is TRBJ2-3, the V gene TRBV7-2; 8 bases agree with TRBD1. The CDR3 totals 14 residues. After removal of 5 bases from V and 7 bases from J, the junction contained 8 bases not matched to a gene. The germline V gene encodes CDR1 SGHTA and CDR2 FQGNSA. CDR3 in amino acids: CASSRNRQGHTQYF. CDR3 DNA: TGTGCCAGCAGCCGAAACAGACAGGGGCATACGCAGTATTTT.

The chain employs TRBV5-5 and TRBJ1-3; D is unclear. V was shortened by 4 bases and J by 0 bases, with 11 bases between the two germline ends. There are 15 residues in the CDR3. Per germline, CDR1 SGHKS and CDR2 YYEKEE (reference sequence). CDR3 amino acids: CASSRGEGSGNTIYF. CDR3 nucleotides: TGTGCCAGCAGCCGCGGAGAGGGCTCTGGAAACACCATATATTTT.

This clone was observed a few times. V usage is TRBV19 and J usage is TRBJ2-7, with a weak D call TRBD1 (5 bases). With 5 bases removed from V and 4 bases from J, the gap between germline ends came to 12 bases. Germline lookup yields CDR1 LNHDA and CDR2 SQIVND (reference sequence). The CDR3 spans 13 residues. CDR3 coding DNA: TGTGCCAGTAGTCCTGGGGCAACTTACGAGCAGTACTTC. As protein: CASSPGATYEQYF.

The chain combines TRBV7-2 with TRBJ1-5; D is uncertain. CDR1 SGHTA and CDR2 FQGNSA come from the germline V gene. Trimming removed 5 bases at V and 5 bases at J, with 10 bases between. The CDR3 sequence is 13 residues long. The DNA for the CDR3 is TGTGCCAGCAGCCTGAGGGATCATCAGCCCCAGCATTTT. Translated, it gives CASSLRDHQPQHF.

The CDR3 DNA sequence: TGTGCCAGCAGCCCTCTCGGGACCTACAATGAGCAGTTCTTC. Residues: CASSPLGTYNEQFF. V and J are TRBV14 and TRBJ2-1; a weak D match, TRBD2 (5 bases). Germline CDR1 reads SGHDN; CDR2 reads FVKESK. V lost 4 bases to trimming and J lost 2 bases, with 9 bases between them. The CDR3 totals 14 residues.